The rows below give T cell receptor beta chains drawn from one sample of a study of cytomegalovirus exposure and HLA in healthy donors. Repertoires were generated with immunoSEQ multiplex PCR, while TCRdb's copy carries only in-frame clones and drops some. The sample shows some 220,000 clones, 70% to 85% of them seen only once. The source material was PBMCs. The source of these receptors is a woman aged 40-49 years in good health and CMV-seronegative. The CDR3 runs from the conserved cysteine through the conserved F or W. D genes are given only for firm matches. Clone size is not always given. Where it is, it says once, few, many or a class for expanded clones.

size	J	V	D	DNA	CDR3
NA	TRBJ1-2	TRBV30	TRBD1	TGTGCCTGGAGTGTGGGACAGATAAGAGATAATGGCTACACCTTC	CAWSVGQIRDNGYTF
NA	TRBJ2-1	TRBV18	NA	TGTGCCAGCTCACCAACAGGGGGGGATGAGCAGTTCTTC	CASSPTGGDEQFF
NA	TRBJ2-5	TRBV6-1	NA	TGTGCCAGCAGTCCACGGACAGTCTGGGAGACCCAGTACTTC	CASSPRTVWETQYF
NA	TRBJ2-7	TRBV9	NA	TGTGCCAGCAGCCCCGGGGACTCCTACGAGCAGTACTTC	CASSPGDSYEQYF
NA	TRBJ1-1	TRBV2	TRBD1	TGTGCCAGCAGTACAGGGGATGTGAACACTGAAGCTTTCTTT	CASSTGDVNTEAFF
few	TRBJ1-6	TRBV5-6	NA	TGTGCCAGCAGCCGGGTCTCCTATAATTCACCCCTCCACTTT	CASSRVSYNSPLHF
NA	TRBJ2-3	TRBV5-1	NA	TGCGCCAGCAGCTTCCTCAGGGGCACAGATACGCAGTATTTT	CASSFLRGTDTQYF
NA	TRBJ2-7	TRBV6-5	NA	TGTGCCAGCAGCCGAGCAGGGGATGGATCCTACGAGCAGTACTTC	CASSRAGDGSYEQYF
NA	TRBJ2-5	TRBV18	TRBD1	TGTGCCAGCTCCCGACAGGGGGCGGCTCAAGAGACCCAGTACTTC	CASSRQGAAQETQYF
NA	TRBJ1-1	TRBV7-3	NA	TGTGCCAGCAGCGAACAGCCGAACACTGAAGCTTTCTTT	CASSEQPNTEAFF
NA	TRBJ1-2	TRBV5-6	NA	TGTGCCAGCAGCTTGGCTAGTGGTGGCTACACCTTC	CASSLASGGYTF
NA	TRBJ1-1	TRBV7-3	NA	TGTGCCAGCAGCTCCGACCCCCAGGGCCCTGAAGCTTTCTTT	CASSSDPQGPEAFF